This T cell receptor (beta chain) was identified in a study of cytomegalovirus exposure and HLA in healthy donors. Background on the study: It was reported in a later analysis that the 100 to 150 validation repertoires used the same platform as the approximately 650 first-cohort repertoires. General study findings and limits: Reported results showed that the classifier diagnosed cytomegalovirus status with high specificity and sensitivity. It was found in a later analysis that first-cohort TCR clusters tended to co-occur in the 90 to 150 validation repertoires. Across donors, most TCRs were seen rarely, yet some public ones were widespread.

Per germline, CDR1 KGHSH and CDR2 LQKENI. Trimming left V 4 bases short and J 6 bases short, with 16 bases between. This CDR3 region has 14 residues. Using immunoSEQ multiplex PCR, the repertoire was profiled, and TCRdb retains in-frame clones only, with some absent. Of some 320,000 clones detected, about nine tenths appear once; the ten largest clones hold about 1%. As for this clone: Its antigen is undetermined.

The TCR was taken from a woman in her 30s in good health and CMV-seropositive. Material for sequencing was PBMCs. This chain joins TRBV18 and TRBJ2-7, with D possibly being TRBD2 (6 bases). The CDR3 nucleotides read TGTGCCAGCTCACATACAAGGAGGGGATTCGAGCAGTACTTC. Amino acids: CASSHTRRGFEQYF.